This T cell receptor beta chain was sequenced for a study of T-cell memory formation after mild COVID-19. CDR3 length: 15 amino acids. Trimming took 6 bases from V and 0 from J, leaving 9 bases between them. TCRdb itself ran the 5' RACE reads through MiXCR, one entry per CDR3 protein. The sample has under 250,000 distinct CDR3 sequences, roughly 30% seen once. There are a few counts of this clonotype. The material sequenced was PBMCs or a T cell subset sorted from them (not recorded which). This sequence joins TRBV12-3 or TRBV12-4 and TRBJ2-6; D is possibly TRBD1 (5 bases). This TCR came from an adult woman who had mild COVID-19 (a few samples of this study predate the infection). Cell type and time point are not known. CDR3 coding DNA: TGTGCCAGCAGCACCAGGGACTCTGGGGCCAACGTCCTGACTTTC. It codes for CASSTRDSGANVLTF.